Listed here are 15 T cell receptor beta chains from one sample, sequenced in a study of T cells expressing NK-cell markers. Following a re-call of the 5' RACE reads, TCRdb has one entry per CDR3 protein and lacks DNA. The clone table shows about 390,000 distinct CDR3 sequences, with the ten largest holding 9.5% to 12%. Material: blood T cells: a sorted CD56 or NKG2C T cell subset, CD4+ or CD8+ T cells, or bulk PBMC T cells (not recorded which). The receptors originated from a woman aged 45-65 years in good health.

This sequence joins TRBV2 and TRBJ1-6; no DNA is available, so the TRBD1 call from TCRdb remains unchecked. This CDR3 contains 15 residues. Germline V gives CDR1 SNHLY, CDR2 FYNNEI. CDR3 residues: CASSDGQGDNSPLHF.

Here the CDR3 reads CASSQDQAGFDNEQFF. The J gene is TRBJ2-1, the V gene TRBV3-1; the D gene TCRdb calls, TRBD1, cannot be checked with no DNA. CDR3 length equals 16 residues. Germline V gene data show CDR1 as LGHDT and CDR2 as YNNKEL (reference sequence).

V and J are TRBV11-3 and TRBJ2-5. The CDR3 consists of 13 residues. Germline lookup yields CDR1 SGHNT and CDR2 YENEEA. CDR3 in amino acids: CASSFRYTETQYF.

The J gene is TRBJ2-1, the V gene TRBV15; without DNA, the TCRdb call of TRBD1 cannot be checked. This CDR3 contains 15 residues. CDR1 and CDR2 (germline): LNHNV, YYDKDF (reference sequence). The CDR3 loop reads CATSTTRGPGNEQFF.

The chain employs TRBV3-1 and TRBJ2-2; the TRBD2 assignment by TCRdb is unverifiable without DNA. CDR3 length: 18 residues. Germline CDR1 and CDR2: LGHDT and YNNKEL (reference sequence). The CDR3 protein is CASRPSVGGRLNTGELFF.

The chain carries TRBV18 and TRBJ2-5; the TRBD1 assignment by TCRdb is unverifiable without DNA. The CDR3 spans 14 residues. Germline V gene data show CDR1 as KGHSH and CDR2 as LQKENI. Here the CDR3 reads CASSPMGEQETQYF. The full variable domain, completed using reference TRBV18 and TRBJ2-5, is NAGVMQNPRHLVRRRGQEARLRCSPMKGHSHVYWYRQLPEEGLKFMVYLQKENIIDESGMPKERFSAEFPKEGPSILRIQQVVRGDSAAYFCASSPMGEQETQYFGPGTRLLVL.

The V gene is TRBV7-9, the J gene TRBJ1-1; TCRdb's assignment of TRBD1 cannot be checked, as there is no DNA. CDR1 is SEHNR and CDR2 is FQNEAQ in the germline V gene (reference sequence). The CDR3 extends over 15 amino acids. CDR3 protein: CASSPNRDRGTEAFF. The full variable domain, with the rest looked up from reference TRBV7-9 and TRBJ1-1, is DTGVSQNPRHKITKRGQNVTFRCDPISEHNRLYWYRQTLGQGPEFLTYFQNEAQLEKSRLLSDRFSAERPKGSFSTLEIQRTEQGDSAMYLCASSPNRDRGTEAFFGQGTRLTVV.

V and J are TRBV20-1 and TRBJ2-7; the TCRdb call, TRBD2, lacks DNA for checking. This CDR3 is built from 14 residues. The V gene's germline CDR1 is DFQATT and CDR2 SNEGSKA (reference sequence). The CDR3 spells CSARGSGRKGEQYF.

V usage is TRBV27 and J usage is TRBJ1-6. The CDR3 length is 15 residues. Germline CDR1 MNHEY, CDR2 SMNVEV (reference sequence). CDR3 region: CASRRGESYNSPLHF.

This chain connects TRBV27 to TRBJ1-1. CDR3 length: 11 amino acids. The germline gives CDR1 MNHEY, CDR2 SMNVEV (reference sequence). CDR3: CASGRQFRAFF.

The chain employs TRBV3-1 and TRBJ2-5. CDR1 and CDR2 (germline): LGHDT, YNNKEL (reference sequence). This CDR3 is 12 amino acids long. The CDR3 spells CASSHLEETQYF.

V usage is TRBV25-1 and J usage is TRBJ2-5; the D call of TRBD2 rests on TCRdb alone, since no DNA is present to check it. The CDR3 extends over 13 amino acids. CDR1 is MGHDK, CDR2 SYGVNS, per germline. CDR3 residues: CASSAWREETQYF.

The chain is built from TRBV5-1 and TRBJ2-1. Germline V lookup: CDR1 SGHRS, CDR2 YFSETQ. The CDR3 totals 15 residues. CDR3 sequence reads: CASSSLEGSYNEQFF.

This rearrangement joins TRBV5-8 to TRBJ2-2; the TCRdb call, TRBD1, lacks DNA for checking. Per germline, CDR1 SGHTS and CDR2 YDEGEE. CDR3 size: 19 residues. The CDR3 here is CASSPSRDRGWIISGELFF.

The V and J genes are TRBV19 and TRBJ2-1; the TRBD1 assignment by TCRdb is unverifiable without DNA. This CDR3 has 15 amino acids. Germline CDR1 reads LNHDA; CDR2 reads SQIVND (reference sequence). CDR3 sequence: CASSILRGPGNEQFF. Supplemented by reference TRBV19 and TRBJ2-1, the full variable domain reads DGGITQSPKYLFRKEGQNVTLSCEQNLNHDAMYWYRQDPGQGLRLIYYSQIVNDFQKGDIAEGYSVSREKKESFPLTVTSAQKNPTAFYLCASSILRGPGNEQFFGPGTRLTVL.